The clone carrying this T cell receptor (beta chain) was counted once. Its antigen is undetermined. This PCR relied on a set of 60 Vbeta primers and 13 Jbeta primers. TCRdb keeps only in-frame clones here, not all; method: immunoSEQ multiplex PCR. The sample holds 150,000 to 200,000 clones, around 80% seen once. This sample was included in a study of cytomegalovirus exposure and HLA in healthy donors. General study results and limits: Reportedly, TCR beta sequences accurately predicted HLA-A and HLA-B alleles in most subjects. HLA allele associations emerged for roughly 17,000 TCR beta sequences in a later analysis, at 0.05 false discovery rate.

With V trimmed by 6 bases and J by 4 bases, 10 bases remained unmatched. The V gene's germline CDR1 is MDHEN and CDR2 SYDVKM. The CDR3 contains 16 residues. Sequencing used PBMCs. The chain is built from TRBV28 and TRBJ1-4, with 8 positions matching TRBD1. This TCR was sampled from a woman aged 25 to 39 in good health and CMV-seropositive. CDR3: CASSSPGTGDNEKLFF. DNA for the CDR3: TGTGCCAGCAGCTCGCCCGGGACAGGTGATAATGAAAAACTGTTTTTT.